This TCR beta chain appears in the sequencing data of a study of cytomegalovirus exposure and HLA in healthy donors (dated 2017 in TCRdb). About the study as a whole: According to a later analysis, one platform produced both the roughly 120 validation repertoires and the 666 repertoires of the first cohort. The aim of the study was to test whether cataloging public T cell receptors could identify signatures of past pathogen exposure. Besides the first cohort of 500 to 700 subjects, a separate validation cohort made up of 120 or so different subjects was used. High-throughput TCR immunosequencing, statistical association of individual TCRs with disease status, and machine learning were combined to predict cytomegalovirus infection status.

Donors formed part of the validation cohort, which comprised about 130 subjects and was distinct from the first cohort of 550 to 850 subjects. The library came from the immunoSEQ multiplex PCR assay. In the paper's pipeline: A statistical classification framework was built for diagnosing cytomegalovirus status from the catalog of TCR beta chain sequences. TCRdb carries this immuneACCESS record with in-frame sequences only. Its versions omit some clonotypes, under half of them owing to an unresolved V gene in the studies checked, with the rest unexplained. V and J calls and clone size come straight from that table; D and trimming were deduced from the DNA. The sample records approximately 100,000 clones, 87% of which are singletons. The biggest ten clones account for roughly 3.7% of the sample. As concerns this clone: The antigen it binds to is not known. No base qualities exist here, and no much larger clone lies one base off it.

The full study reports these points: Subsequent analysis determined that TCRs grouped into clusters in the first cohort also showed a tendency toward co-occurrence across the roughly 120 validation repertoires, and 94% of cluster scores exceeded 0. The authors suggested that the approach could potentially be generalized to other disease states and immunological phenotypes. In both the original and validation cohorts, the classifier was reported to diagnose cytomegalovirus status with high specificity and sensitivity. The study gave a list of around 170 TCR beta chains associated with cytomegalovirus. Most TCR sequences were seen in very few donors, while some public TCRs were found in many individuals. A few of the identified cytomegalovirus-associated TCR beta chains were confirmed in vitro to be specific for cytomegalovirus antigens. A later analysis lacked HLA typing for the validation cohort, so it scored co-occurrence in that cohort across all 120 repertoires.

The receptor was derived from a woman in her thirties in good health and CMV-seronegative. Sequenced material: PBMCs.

The sequenced DNA is TGTGCCAGCAGCTTAGAAGTAGCGGGGGGCCCAGATACGCAGTATTTT. Translated, it gives CASSLEVAGGPDTQYF. The rearranged segments are TRBV7-6 and TRBJ2-3, and 10 junctional nucleotides match TRBD2. V is trimmed back by 1 base and J by 4 bases, and the junction contains 5 bases that no gene match accounts for. The germline V gene provides CDR1 SGHVS and CDR2 FNYEAQ. Inclusive of the bounding cysteine and phenylalanine, the CDR3 is 16 residues long. The only DNA kept is the CDR3, 48 bases in frame from the first base.